The 5 T cell receptor beta chains in this list originate from one sample, sequenced in a study of blood T cell repertoires in COVID-19. Assay used: immunoSEQ multiplex PCR; TCRdb lists only in-frame clones, some missing. Among approximately 37,000 clones listed, around 86% were seen once. The sample taken for sequencing was peripheral blood. Source of these receptors: a man aged 45-60 years with active COVID-19.

V and J are TRBV28 and TRBJ2-1; 11 nucleotides line up with TRBD2. CDR1 and CDR2 from the germline V gene are MDHEN and SYDVKM. With 3 bases clipped from V and 8 bases from J, the junction kept 6 bases outside the gene matches. The length of the CDR3 is 15 residues. CDR3 sequence: CASSFPSGRTYEQFF. CDR3 bases: TGTGCCAGCAGTTTCCCTAGCGGGAGGACGTATGAGCAGTTCTTC.

The genes are TRBV28 and TRBJ2-3; 9 bases fit TRBD2. The CDR3 extends over 19 amino acids. Germline CDR1 and CDR2: MDHEN and SYDVKM. The J segment lost 1 base and the V segment lost 3 bases, leaving 14 bases of the junction unmatched. The CDR3 DNA follows: TGTGCCAGCAGTTTCCCCTCGGCGGGAGGGCCCTTAGGCACAGATACGCAGTATTTT. Translating it yields CASSFPSAGGPLGTDTQYF.

The chain has TRBV28 and TRBJ1-5; 7 bases are shared with TRBD1. Germline CDR1 and CDR2: MDHEN and SYDVKM. Trimming cost V 5 bases and J 7 bases; bases outside gene matches: 8. CDR3 size: 14 residues. Here the CDR3 reads CASSLRGLSQPQHF. In DNA form, the CDR3 reads TGTGCCAGCAGTCTCAGGGGGTTGAGCCAGCCCCAGCATTTT.

In DNA form, the CDR3 reads TGTGCCAGCAGCTTGGAGGGTAGCGGTTTGTTATACGAGCAGTACTTC. Translation gives CASSLEGSGLLYEQYF. This chain joins TRBV5-6 and TRBJ2-7, with D possibly TRBD2 on 6 matching bases. In germline, CDR1 is SGHDT, CDR2 YYEEEE. V was cut by 0 bases and J by 4 bases, with 17 bases left in between. CDR3 length: 16 residues.

This chain uses TRBV28 with TRBJ1-3, with a tentative D call TRBD1 (5 bases). The germline V gene encodes CDR1 MDHEN and CDR2 SYDVKM. The CDR3 consists of 14 residues. Trimming cost V 2 bases and J 4 bases, with 9 bases left between them. The DNA for the CDR3 is TGTGCCAGCAGTTTACAGGGCACGGGAAACACCATATATTTT. Encoded protein: CASSLQGTGNTIYF.